Listed here are 27 T cell receptor beta chains from one sample, sequenced in a study of regulatory T cells in long-lasting Graves disease. As for time point: newly diagnosed GD, antithyroid drugs for less than 3 months. TCR sequences were obtained from RNA taken from PBMCs. Arm-PCR with iRepertoire HTBI primers amplified the CDR3 regions for these TCR beta libraries. TCRdb analysed the multiplex PCR reads with MiXCR anew, one entry per CDR3 protein. The profile shows some 370,000 distinct CDR3 sequences, approximately 12% of them singletons. This sample was also put to use in a study of T cells in Graves' hyperthyroidism and ophthalmopathy.

The sample was peripheral blood mononuclear cells (PBMCs), taken at new diagnosis, from a patient treated with antithyroid drugs. Source of these receptors: a woman younger than 30 with Graves disease.

On this clonotype itself: It may be a read error: a sequence one base away is much more abundant. The chain couples TRBV20-1 to TRBJ2-1; D gene unclear. The J call is doubtful: the DNA matches TRBJ2-5 better. Germline V CDR1 and CDR2: DFQATT, SNEGSKA (reference sequence). CDR3 length: 11 amino acids. CDR3 region: CSSGEVGTQYF. CDR3 DNA sequence: TGCAGTTCCGGTGAAGTCGGAACCCAGTACTTC.

The chain joins TRBV12-3 or TRBV12-4 to TRBJ1-5; 7 bases are a match to TRBD1. V was pared by 4 bases and J by 7 bases, with 7 bases of the junction left unmatched. The CDR3 is 14 residues long. CDR3 DNA sequence: TGTGCCAGCAGTTACCGACAGGGAAGACAGCCCCAGCATTTT. It specifies CASSYRQGRQPQHF.

The chain uses TRBV7-9 and TRBJ2-5; weak D call: TRBD2 (5 bases). V lost 5 bases to trimming and J lost 5 bases, with 18 bases between them. This CDR3 spans 15 amino acids. Germline CDR1 SEHNR, CDR2 FQNEAQ (reference sequence). The CDR3, as DNA: TGTGCCAGCAGCCCCGGTCGGGCCGGCGGGGAGACCCAGTACTTC. Its translation: CASSPGRAGGETQYF. The entire variable domain, with the rest obtained from reference TRBV7-9 and TRBJ2-5, is as follows: DTGVSQNPRHKITKRGQNVTFRCDPISEHNRLYWYRQTLGQGPEFLTYFQNEAQLEKSRLLSDRFSAERPKGSFSTLEIQRTEQGDSAMYLCASSPGRAGGETQYFGPGTRLLVL.

As to this clonotype: A much larger clonotype is one base distant, so this may be a read error. The chain has TRBV9 and TRBJ1-1; perhaps TRBD1 as D (5 bases). V lost 4 bases to trimming and J lost 2 bases, with 27 bases between them. The length of the CDR3 is 19 residues. Germline CDR1 is SGDLS and CDR2 is YYNGEE. CDR3 nucleotide sequence: TGTGCCAGCAGCCCCTCTTCCTCCTCCCGGGGGGGTGGTAACACTGAAGCTTTCTTT. This translates into CASSPSSSSRGGGNTEAFF.

This clonotype has more than one count but fewer than ten. The gene calls are TRBV10-3 and TRBJ2-1; the D is unclear. The CDR3 spans 14 residues. V was pared by 10 bases and J by 12 bases, with 25 bases between. Germline-derived CDR1 and CDR2 are ENHRY and SYGVKD. The CDR3 here is CATLPDGNLWGQFF. For the CDR3, the DNA is TGTGCCACTTTACCGGACGGAAATTTATGGGGGCAGTTCTTC.

This clonotype was picked up many times. This chain uses TRBV7-2 with TRBJ2-1; 8 bases are shared with TRBD2. There are 13 residues in the CDR3. Trimming at V came to 11 bases and at J to 6 bases, leaving 9 bases not matched to a gene. Looked up from germline, CDR1 is SGHTA and CDR2 is FQGNSA. The CDR3 DNA reads TGTGCCGTGGCCGGCGGGGGGATCAATGAGCAGTTCTTC. Translating gives CAVAGGGINEQFF.

This clonotype was found many times. This chain joins TRBV9 and TRBJ2-2; unclear D gene. This CDR3 is built from 14 residues. Trimming took 2 bases from V and 1 from J, leaving 6 bases between them. Germline CDR1 SGDLS, CDR2 YYNGEE. CDR3 DNA: TGTGCCAGCAGCGTCTACATGAACACCGGGGAGCTGTTTTTT. This codes for CASSVYMNTGELFF.

There are a few counts of this clonotype. V usage is TRBV10-1 and J usage is TRBJ2-1; 10 nucleotides align to TRBD2. V shed 0 bases, J shed 6 bases, and the junction held 2 bases outside the gene matches. The length of the CDR3 is 15 residues. Germline CDR1 is WNHNN and CDR2 is SYGVQD (reference sequence). The CDR3 region has the DNA TGCGCCAGCAGTGAGTCACTAGCGGGGTTCAATGAGCAGTTCTTC. Translating gives CASSESLAGFNEQFF.

V usage is TRBV28 and J usage is TRBJ2-1, with 9 bases lining up with TRBD2. The CDR3 extends over 16 amino acids. J was trimmed by 4 bases and V by 7 bases; bases with no gene match: 11. CDR1 MDHEN and CDR2 SYDVKM come from the germline V gene. CDR3 region: CASTSPTSGFYNEQFF. The DNA of the CDR3 is TGTGCCAGCACCTCCCCAACTAGCGGGTTTTACAATGAGCAGTTCTTC.

The chain is built from TRBV4-3 and TRBJ2-1; 8 bases map to TRBD1. Germline CDR1 reads LGHNA; CDR2 reads YSLEER. V lost 3 bases, J lost 5 bases, and 6 bases stayed unmatched. This CDR3 region has 15 residues. The CDR3: CASSHGTGTHNEQFF. The CDR3 DNA is TGCGCCAGCAGCCACGGGACAGGTACTCACAATGAGCAGTTCTTC.

This clonotype was seen many times. The chain combines TRBV7-3 with TRBJ2-1; D remains unclear. The CDR3 loop spans 13 amino acids. V was clipped by 3 bases and J by 5 bases, with 8 bases between them. Germline V gives CDR1 SGHTA, CDR2 FQGTGA. The CDR3 nucleotides are TGTGCCAGCAGCTTGACGGAAGACAATGAGCAGTTCTTC. This encodes CASSLTEDNEQFF.

The rearrangement joins TRBV13 to TRBJ2-5; tentative D call: TRBD1 (5 bases). The CDR3 length is 14 residues. The germline V gene has CDR1 PRHDT and CDR2 FYEKMQ (reference sequence). Trimming took off 5 bases at V and 0 bases at J, with 10 bases between the two ends. The CDR3 here is CASSQTVNQETQYF. The CDR3 coding sequence is TGTGCCAGCAGCCAGACAGTGAACCAAGAGACCCAGTACTTC.

The table lists this clonotype with many counts. J is TRBJ2-1 and V is TRBV5-1, with TRBD2 matching over 11 bases. Germline-derived CDR1 and CDR2 are SGHRS and YFSETQ. V gave up 1 base and J gave up 4 bases; unmatched junction bases: 4. The CDR3 has 16 residues. This chain's CDR3 is CASSLRVAGGYNEQFF. The CDR3 DNA is TGCGCCAGCAGCTTGAGGGTAGCGGGGGGGTACAATGAGCAGTTCTTC. The full variable domain, rest sourced from reference TRBV5-1 and TRBJ2-1, is KAGVTQTPRYLIKTRGQQVTLSCSPISGHRSVSWYQQTPGQGLQFLFEYFSETQRNKGNFPGRFSGRQFSNSRSEMNVSTLELGDSALYLCASSLRVAGGYNEQFFGPGTRLTVL.

This rearrangement joins TRBV11-2 to TRBJ2-3, with 7 positions matching TRBD2. Germline lookup yields CDR1 SGHAT and CDR2 FQNNGV. The CDR3 length is 16 residues. V trimming: 5 bases; J trimming: 2 bases; junction bases outside the gene matches: 10. This CDR3 reads CASSPAGRGSTDTQYF. The CDR3 DNA reads as TGTGCCAGCAGCCCCGCTGGGAGGGGCTCCACAGATACGCAGTATTTT.

This clonotype was counted between two and nine times. The chain combines TRBV20-1 with TRBJ1-2, with TRBD1 matching 7 bases. Germline CDR1 DFQATT, CDR2 SNEGSKA (reference sequence). The CDR3 contains 16 residues. The V and J ends lost 0 bases and 3 bases, in that order; junction bases with no gene match: 10. The CDR3 loop is CSARDEGADRYYGYTF. In nucleotides, the CDR3 is TGCAGTGCTAGAGATGAGGGGGCGGATAGGTACTATGGCTACACCTTC.

V is TRBV9 and J is TRBJ1-4, with unresolved D. Germline loops: CDR1 SGDLS, CDR2 YYNGEE. The CDR3 is 13 amino acids. V gave up 0 bases and J gave up 8 bases, with 8 bases separating them. In DNA form, the CDR3 reads TGTGCCAGCAGCGTAGGGTTTCAGGAAAAACTGTTTTTT. Protein product: CASSVGFQEKLFF.

In DNA form, the CDR3 reads TGTGCCAGCAACTCCGCGGGGCCTAATGAGCAGTTCTTC. It encodes CASNSAGPNEQFF. This chain joins TRBV2 and TRBJ2-1, with a weak D call TRBD2 (6 bases). The CDR3 totals 13 residues. Germline V CDR1 and CDR2: SNHLY, FYNNEI. V was shortened by 7 bases and J by 7 bases, with 14 bases between the two germline ends. Filled out from reference TRBV2 and TRBJ2-1, the complete variable domain reads EPEVTQTPSHQVTQMGQEVILRCVPISNHLYFYWYRQILGQKVEFLVSFYNNEISEKSEIFDDQFSVERPDGSNFTLKIRSTKLEDSAMYFCASNSAGPNEQFFGPGTRLTVL.

The gene calls are TRBV5-1 and TRBJ2-5, with TRBD1 matching over 9 bases. The CDR3 extends over 17 amino acids. V shed 0 bases, J shed 4 bases, and the junction held 10 bases outside the gene matches. Per the germline V gene, CDR1 is SGHRS and CDR2 is YFSETQ. CDR3 amino acids: CASSLGSGQGSGETQYF. The DNA of the CDR3 is TGCGCCAGCAGCTTGGGGTCGGGACAGGGAAGTGGAGAGACCCAGTACTTC.

In its sample, this clonotype was seen a few times. Being one base from a much bigger clone, this may be a read error. This rearrangement joins TRBV3-1 to TRBJ2-3, with D perhaps TRBD2 (5 bases). Trimming pared 1 base from V and 0 bases from J, leaving 14 bases between. CDR1 LGHDT and CDR2 YNNKEL come from the germline V gene (reference sequence). This CDR3 comprises 17 residues. The CDR3 sequence is CASSQVGGRSSTDTQYF. The CDR3, as DNA: TGTGCCAGCAGCCAAGTTGGTGGGAGATCCAGCACAGATACGCAGTATTTT.

Turning to this clonotype: At one end the junction does not follow the germline gene, possibly because of a read error. The chain combines TRBV11-1 with TRBJ1-1; 9 bases fit TRBD1. The CDR3 spans 16 residues. CDR1 and CDR2 (germline): SGHAT, FQDESV (reference sequence). Here the CDR3 reads CASSPALQGAGIESFF. CDR3 nucleotide sequence: TGTGCCAGCAGCCCCGCACTACAGGGGGCGGGCATTGAATCTTTCTTT.

The gene calls are TRBV20-1 and TRBJ2-5; D is ambiguous. The CDR3 is 13 amino acids. Per the germline V gene, CDR1 is DFQATT and CDR2 is SNEGSKA (reference sequence). Trimming took off 3 bases at V and 2 bases at J, with 10 bases between the two ends. This CDR3 is CSASAAIQETQYF. The CDR3 DNA reads as TGCAGTGCTAGTGCTGCGATACAAGAGACCCAGTACTTC.

The rearrangement links TRBV5-4 to TRBJ1-2; D possibly corresponds to TRBD1 (6 bases). Germline CDR1 reads SGHNT; CDR2 reads YYREEE (reference sequence). The ends were cut back, 1 base at V and 4 bases at J, with 20 bases in the middle. CDR3 size: 17 residues. CDR3 in amino acids: CASSLIPEGTWVYGYTF. DNA of the CDR3: TGTGCCAGCAGCTTGATCCCGGAGGGGACATGGGTCTATGGCTACACCTTC.

In its sample, this clonotype was seen many times. V usage is TRBV20-1 and J usage is TRBJ2-7, with D maybe TRBD1 (5 bases). Germline lookup yields CDR1 DFQATT and CDR2 SNEGSKA (reference sequence). The V end was cut by 3 bases, the J end by 3 bases, with 12 bases between. This CDR3 has 13 amino acids. CDR3 sequence (DNA): TGCAGTGCTAGGAGAGACAGAGACTACGAGCAGTACGTC. Translated, it gives CSARRDRDYEQYV.

Regarding this clonotype: A read error may be the cause here, since a much bigger clone is one base away. The chain links TRBV7-2 to TRBJ1-3; D is undetermined. CDR3 size: 16 residues. The germline CDR1 and CDR2 sequences are SGHTA and FQGNSA. The V and J ends lost 5 bases and 4 bases respectively, with 18 bases between them. The CDR3 DNA reads as TGTGCCAGCAGCCCGAAACCGGGGTCCTCCGGAAACACCATATATTTT. It is translated as CASSPKPGSSGNTIYF.

This clonotype was seen only a few times. The chain combines TRBV12-3 or TRBV12-4 with TRBJ2-2; 8 nucleotides match TRBD1. V trimming: 7 bases; J trimming: 5 bases; junction bases outside the gene matches: 9. CDR3 length equals 15 residues. In DNA form, the CDR3 reads TGTGCCAGCAATCCACGACAGGGGTTTACCGGGGAGCTGTTTTTT. Its protein product is CASNPRQGFTGELFF.

In its sample, this clonotype was seen a few times. In DNA, the CDR3 is TGTGCCAGCAGTCCCGCTCGGGGAGGGTTCGGTCAGCCCCAGCATTTT. This translates into CASSPARGGFGQPQHF. The J gene is TRBJ1-5, the V gene TRBV27, with D unclear. Per germline, CDR1 MNHEY and CDR2 SMNVEV (reference sequence). The CDR3 spans 16 residues. V was shortened by 5 bases and J by 6 bases, with 20 bases between the two germline ends.

Ten or more counts support this clonotype. The chain recombines TRBV2 with TRBJ2-7; D gene ambiguous. The germline V gene has CDR1 SNHLY and CDR2 FYNNEI. The CDR3 totals 15 residues. V lost 1 base to trimming and J lost 4 bases, with 14 bases between them. The CDR3 here is CASSEVSPYPYEQYV. CDR3 nucleotides: TGTGCCAGCAGTGAAGTGTCCCCCTATCCTTACGAGCAGTACGTC.